A few counts support the clone carrying this T cell receptor beta chain. The sample comes from a study of blood T cells in healthy people across ages. A second roughly 6 to 11 cycle PCR used barcoded and J-beta primers. A single record per CDR3 protein comes from TCRdb applying MiXCR to the 5' RACE reads. The data contain hundreds of thousands of distinct CDR3 sequences, around 45% of them singletons. The CDR3 covers 14 residues. V was shortened by 3 bases and J by 0 bases, with 9 bases between the two germline ends. Germline V gene data show CDR1 as ENHRY and CDR2 as SYGVKD. The chain recombines TRBV10-3 with TRBJ2-7; D is undetermined. This TCR was recovered from an older woman in good health. The specimen was blood. The CDR3 bases are TGTGCCATCAGTGAAACCTACAGCTCCTACGAGCAGTACTTC. It yields the protein CAISETYSSYEQYF.